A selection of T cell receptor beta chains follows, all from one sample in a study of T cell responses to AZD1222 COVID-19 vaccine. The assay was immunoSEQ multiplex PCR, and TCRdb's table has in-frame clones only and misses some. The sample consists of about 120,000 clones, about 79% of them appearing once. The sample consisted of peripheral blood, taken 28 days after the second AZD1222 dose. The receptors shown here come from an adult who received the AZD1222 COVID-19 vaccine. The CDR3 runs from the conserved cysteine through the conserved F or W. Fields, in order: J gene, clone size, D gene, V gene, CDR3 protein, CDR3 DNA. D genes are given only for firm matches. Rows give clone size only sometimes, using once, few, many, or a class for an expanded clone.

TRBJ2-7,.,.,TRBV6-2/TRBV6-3,CASSYSTRGGEQYF,TGTGCCAGCAGTTACTCGACCCGGGGCGGTGAGCAGTACTTC
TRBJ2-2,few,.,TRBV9,CASSVSGTNTGELFF,TGTGCCAGCAGCGTATCCGGTACGAACACCGGGGAGCTGTTTTTT
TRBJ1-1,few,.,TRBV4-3,CASSPEGLNTEAFF,TGCGCCAGCAGTCCGGAGGGGTTGAACACTGAAGCTTTCTTT
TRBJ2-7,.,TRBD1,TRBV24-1,CATSDSAAQGAYEQYF,TGTGCCACCAGTGATTCAGCGGCACAGGGGGCCTACGAGCAGTACTTC
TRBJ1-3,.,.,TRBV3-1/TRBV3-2,CASSQAKGKLSGNTIYF,TGTGCCAGCAGCCAAGCAAAGGGGAAGCTCTCTGGAAACACCATATATTTT
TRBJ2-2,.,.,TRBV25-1,CASSEYGTPNLNTGELFF,TGTGCCAGCAGTGAATACGGGACTCCTAATCTTAACACCGGGGAGCTGTTTTTT
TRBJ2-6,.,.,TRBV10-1,CASSAGETGANVLTF,TGCGCCAGCAGCGCAGGGGAAACGGGGGCCAACGTCCTGACTTTC
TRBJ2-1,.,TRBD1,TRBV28,CASSRRPPGTENEQFF,TGTGCCAGCAGTCGGCGTCCTCCCGGGACAGAAAATGAGCAGTTCTTC
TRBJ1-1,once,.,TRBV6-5,CASSSWTANTEAFF,TGTGCCAGCAGTTCTTGGACAGCGAACACTGAAGCTTTCTTT
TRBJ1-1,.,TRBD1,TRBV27,CASSDLQGGSTEAFF,TGTGCCAGCAGTGATTTACAGGGGGGAAGCACTGAAGCTTTCTTT
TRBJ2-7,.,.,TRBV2,CASRTDSTEQYF,TGTGCCAGCAGAACGGACAGCACGGAGCAGTACTTC
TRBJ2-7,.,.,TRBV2,CASSRGGDPPEQYF,TGTGCCAGCTCTCGGGGCGGGGACCCACCCGAGCAGTACTTC
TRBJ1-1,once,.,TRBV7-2,CASSPLQGSAEAFF,TGTGCCAGCAGCCCGCTACAGGGATCCGCTGAAGCTTTCTTT
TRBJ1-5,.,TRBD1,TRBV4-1,CASSQVRIGQDNQPQHF,TGCGCCAGCAGCCAAGTACGTATTGGACAGGACAATCAGCCCCAGCATTTT
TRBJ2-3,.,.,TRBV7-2,CASSQQITDTQYF,TGTGCCAGCAGCCAACAGATTACAGATACGCAGTATTTT
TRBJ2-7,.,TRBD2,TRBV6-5,CASSYSDPGGAYEQYF,TGTGCCAGCAGTTACTCGGACCCGGGGGGGGCCTACGAGCAGTACTTC
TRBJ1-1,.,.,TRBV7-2,CASSWGGGVGTEAFF,TGTGCCAGCAGCTGGGGGGGAGGGGTCGGCACTGAAGCTTTCTTT
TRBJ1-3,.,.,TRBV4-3,CASRQMESSGNTIYF,TGCGCCAGCCGTCAAATGGAAAGCTCTGGAAACACCATATATTTT
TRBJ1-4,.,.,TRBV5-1,CASSLDPGHPATNEKLFF,TGCGCCAGCAGCTTGGATCCGGGACACCCTGCAACTAATGAAAAACTGTTTTTT
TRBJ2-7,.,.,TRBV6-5,CASRDSLYEQYF,TGTGCCAGCAGAGACAGCCTCTACGAGCAGTACTTC
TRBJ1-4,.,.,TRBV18,CASSLEQATNEKLFF,TGTGCCAGCTCACTAGAACAGGCAACTAATGAAAAACTGTTTTTT
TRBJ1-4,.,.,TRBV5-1,CASSLQPGGEEKLFF,TGCGCCAGCAGCTTGCAGCCTGGGGGTGAGGAAAAACTGTTTTTT
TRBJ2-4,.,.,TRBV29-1,CSVVVAPGNIQYF,TGCAGCGTTGTGGTGGCCCCTGGAAACATTCAGTACTTC
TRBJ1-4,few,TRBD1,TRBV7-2,CASSPGQGFGKLFF,TGTGCCAGCAGCCCAGGACAGGGTTTTGGAAAACTGTTTTTT
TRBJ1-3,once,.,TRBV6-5,CASSYSGGGNTIYF,TGTGCCAGCAGTTACTCGGGGGGTGGAAACACCATATATTTT
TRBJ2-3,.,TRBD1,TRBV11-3,CASSDRTGLDTQYF,TGTGCCAGCAGCGACCGGACAGGGTTGGATACGCAGTATTTT
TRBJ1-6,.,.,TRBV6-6,CASSSPGTNSPLHF,TGTGCCAGCAGTTCCCCGGGAACCAATTCACCCCTCCACTTT
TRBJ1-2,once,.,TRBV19,CASWGPGHRNYGYTF,TGTGCCAGCTGGGGACCAGGGCACAGGAACTATGGCTACACCTTC
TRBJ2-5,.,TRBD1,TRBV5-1,CASSPRTGEETQYF,TGCGCCAGCAGCCCACGGACAGGGGAAGAGACCCAGTACTTC
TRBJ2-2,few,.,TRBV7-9,CASSLGMAGAAGELFF,TGTGCCAGCAGCTTAGGAATGGCGGGGGCCGCGGGGGAGCTGTTTTTT
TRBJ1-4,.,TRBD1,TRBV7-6,CASSQAQDRGFKKLFF,TGTGCCAGCAGCCAAGCCCAGGACAGGGGTTTTAAAAAACTGTTTTTT
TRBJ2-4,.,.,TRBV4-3,CASSQDPRGEDIQYF,TGCGCCAGCAGCCAAGATCCAAGGGGCGAGGACATTCAGTACTTC
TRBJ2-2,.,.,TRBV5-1,CASSLDGTDFAGELFF,TGCGCCAGCAGCTTGGATGGGACGGACTTCGCCGGGGAGCTGTTTTTT
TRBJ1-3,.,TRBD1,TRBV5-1,CASSLRGTDSGNTIYF,TGCGCCAGCAGCTTACGCGGGACAGACTCTGGAAACACCATATATTTT
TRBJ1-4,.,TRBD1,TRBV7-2,CASSYRTGGPLLFF,TGTGCCAGCAGCTACCGGACAGGGGGCCCCTTGCTGTTTTTT
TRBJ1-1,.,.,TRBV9,CASSVGGGAEAFF,TGTGCCAGCAGCGTAGGGGGAGGGGCTGAAGCTTTCTTT
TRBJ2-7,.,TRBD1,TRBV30,CAWGQAPYEQYF,TGTGCCTGGGGACAGGCACCCTACGAGCAGTACTTC
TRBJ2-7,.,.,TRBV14,CASSQDWREQYF,TGTGCCAGCAGCCAAGATTGGCGGGAGCAGTACTTC
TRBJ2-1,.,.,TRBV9,CASSALPGTDPYNEQFF,TGTGCCAGCAGCGCTCTTCCCGGGACTGACCCCTACAATGAGCAGTTCTTC
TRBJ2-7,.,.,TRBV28,CASSPGSSYEQYF,TGTGCCAGCTCCCCGGGGAGCTCCTACGAGCAGTACTTC
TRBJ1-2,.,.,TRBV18,CASSPTDSDYGYTF,TGTGCCAGCTCACCAACGGACAGCGACTATGGCTACACCTTC
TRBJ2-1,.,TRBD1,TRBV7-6,CASSLISGGTYHNEQFF,TGTGCCAGCAGCTTAATTTCAGGGGGAACGTACCACAATGAGCAGTTCTTC
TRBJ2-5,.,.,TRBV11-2,CATRGGSETQYF,TGTGCCACCCGCGGGGGCTCGGAGACCCAGTACTTC
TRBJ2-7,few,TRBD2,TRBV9,CASSVEASGSLGQYF,TGTGCCAGCAGCGTAGAAGCTAGCGGCTCACTCGGGCAGTACTTC
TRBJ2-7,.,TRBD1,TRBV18,CASSPPARGYEQYF,TGTGCCAGCTCACCACCGGCCAGGGGGTACGAGCAGTACTTC
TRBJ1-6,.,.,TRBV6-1,CASSEGIGMGSPLHF,TGTGCCAGCAGTGAAGGGATAGGTATGGGCTCACCCCTCCACTTT
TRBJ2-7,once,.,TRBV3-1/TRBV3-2,CASSPQSSGYTYEQYF,TGTGCCAGCAGCCCCCAGAGCTCAGGTTACACCTACGAGCAGTACTTC
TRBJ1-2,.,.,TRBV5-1,CASSQGTANYGYTF,TGCGCCAGCAGCCAAGGGACGGCTAACTATGGCTACACCTTC
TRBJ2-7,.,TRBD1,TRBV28,CAGNDRESYEQYF,TGTGCCGGAAATGACAGGGAATCCTACGAGCAGTACTTC
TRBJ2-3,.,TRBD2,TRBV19,CASSIKIAGAATDTQYF,TGTGCCAGTAGTATAAAAATAGCGGGGGCCGCGACAGATACGCAGTATTTT
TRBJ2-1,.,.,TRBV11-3,CASNGQDVWNEQFF,TGTGCCAGCAATGGGCAGGATGTCTGGAATGAGCAGTTCTTC
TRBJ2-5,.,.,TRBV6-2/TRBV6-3,CASSYETSSYNQETQYF,TGTGCCAGCAGTTATGAGACGAGCAGCTATAACCAAGAGACCCAGTACTTC